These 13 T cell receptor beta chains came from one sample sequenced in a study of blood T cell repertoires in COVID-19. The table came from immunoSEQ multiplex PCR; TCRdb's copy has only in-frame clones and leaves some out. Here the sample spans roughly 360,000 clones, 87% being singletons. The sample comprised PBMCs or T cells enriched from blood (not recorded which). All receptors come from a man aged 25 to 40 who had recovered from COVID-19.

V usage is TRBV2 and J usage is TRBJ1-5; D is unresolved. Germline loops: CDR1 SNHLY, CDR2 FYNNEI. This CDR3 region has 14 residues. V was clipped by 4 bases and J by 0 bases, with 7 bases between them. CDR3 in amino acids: CASSGAHSNQPQHF. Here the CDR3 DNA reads TGTGCCAGCAGTGGAGCTCATAGCAATCAGCCCCAGCATTTT.

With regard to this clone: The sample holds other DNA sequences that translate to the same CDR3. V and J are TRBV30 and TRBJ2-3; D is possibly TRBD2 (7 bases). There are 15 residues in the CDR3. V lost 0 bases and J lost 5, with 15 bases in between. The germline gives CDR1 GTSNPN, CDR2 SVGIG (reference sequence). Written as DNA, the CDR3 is TGTGCCTGGAGTGTAACTGGGGGGGCAGGAGATACGCAGTATTTT. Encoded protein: CAWSVTGGAGDTQYF.

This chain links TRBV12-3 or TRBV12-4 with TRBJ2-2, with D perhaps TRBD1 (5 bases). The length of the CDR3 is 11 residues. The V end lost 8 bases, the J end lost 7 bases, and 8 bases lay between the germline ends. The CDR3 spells CASGAIGELFF. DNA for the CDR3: TGTGCCAGCGGGGCCATCGGGGAGCTGTTTTTT.

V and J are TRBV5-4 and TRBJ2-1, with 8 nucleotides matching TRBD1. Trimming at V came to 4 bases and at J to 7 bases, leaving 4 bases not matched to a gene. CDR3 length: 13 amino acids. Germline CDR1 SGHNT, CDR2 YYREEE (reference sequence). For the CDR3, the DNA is TGTGCCAGCAGCCAGGACAGGGAAAATGAGCAGTTCTTC. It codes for CASSQDRENEQFF.

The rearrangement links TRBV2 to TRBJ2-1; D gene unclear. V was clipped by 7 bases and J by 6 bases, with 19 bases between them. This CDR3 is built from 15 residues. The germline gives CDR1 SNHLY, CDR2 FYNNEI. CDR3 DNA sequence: TGTGCCAGCAACAAAGATGAGATACTACCCAATGAGCAGTTCTTC. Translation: CASNKDEILPNEQFF.

CDR3 DNA: TGTGCCAGTAGTACACATTTGCTAAAGCGGGGGGGCGCCTACAATGAGCAGTTCTTC. This codes for CASSTHLLKRGGAYNEQFF. The chain joins TRBV19 to TRBJ2-1, with 10 nucleotides matching TRBD2. CDR3 size: 19 residues. The germline gives CDR1 LNHDA, CDR2 SQIVND (reference sequence). The J segment lost 2 bases and the V segment lost 4 bases, leaving 14 bases of the junction unmatched.

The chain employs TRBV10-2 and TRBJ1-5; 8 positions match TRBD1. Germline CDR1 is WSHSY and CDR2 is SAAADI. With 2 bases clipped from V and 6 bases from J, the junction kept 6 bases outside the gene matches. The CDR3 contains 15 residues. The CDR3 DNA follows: TGCGCCAGCAGTGAGATATCAGGGGGCGGTCAGCCCCAGCATTTT. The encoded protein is CASSEISGGGQPQHF.

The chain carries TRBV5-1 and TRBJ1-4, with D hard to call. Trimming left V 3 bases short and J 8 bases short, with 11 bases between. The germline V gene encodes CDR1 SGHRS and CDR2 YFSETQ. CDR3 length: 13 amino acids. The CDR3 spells CASSWNSGEKLFF. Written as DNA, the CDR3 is TGCGCCAGCAGCTGGAACAGCGGCGAAAAACTGTTTTTT.

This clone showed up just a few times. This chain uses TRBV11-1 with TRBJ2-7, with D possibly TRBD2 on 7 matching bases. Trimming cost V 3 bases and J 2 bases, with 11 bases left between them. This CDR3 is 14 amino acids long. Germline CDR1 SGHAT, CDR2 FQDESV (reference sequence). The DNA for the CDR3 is TGTGCCAGCAGCTTTCGGGGGGCAACCTACGAGCAGTACTTC. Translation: CASSFRGATYEQYF.

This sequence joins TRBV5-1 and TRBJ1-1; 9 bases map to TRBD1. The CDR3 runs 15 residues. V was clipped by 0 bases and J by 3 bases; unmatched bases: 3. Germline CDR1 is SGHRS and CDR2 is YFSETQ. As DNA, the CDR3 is TGCGCCAGCAGCTTGGTGGGACAGGGTCACACTGAAGCTTTCTTT. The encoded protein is CASSLVGQGHTEAFF. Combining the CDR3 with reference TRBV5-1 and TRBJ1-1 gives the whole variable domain KAGVTQTPRYLIKTRGQQVTLSCSPISGHRSVSWYQQTPGQGLQFLFEYFSETQRNKGNFPGRFSGRQFSNSRSEMNVSTLELGDSALYLCASSLVGQGHTEAFFGQGTRLTVV.

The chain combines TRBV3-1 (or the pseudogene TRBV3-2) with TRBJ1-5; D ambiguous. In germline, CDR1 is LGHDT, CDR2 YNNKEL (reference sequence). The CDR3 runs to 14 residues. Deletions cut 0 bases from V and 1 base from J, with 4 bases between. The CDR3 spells CASSQETSNQPQHF. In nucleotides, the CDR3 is TGTGCCAGCAGCCAAGAAACAAGCAATCAGCCCCAGCATTTT.

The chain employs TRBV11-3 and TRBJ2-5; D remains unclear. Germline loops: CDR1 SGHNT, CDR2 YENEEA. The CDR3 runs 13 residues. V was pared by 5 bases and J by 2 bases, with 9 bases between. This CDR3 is CASSRGQQETQYF. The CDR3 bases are TGTGCCAGCAGCCGTGGGCAGCAAGAGACCCAGTACTTC.

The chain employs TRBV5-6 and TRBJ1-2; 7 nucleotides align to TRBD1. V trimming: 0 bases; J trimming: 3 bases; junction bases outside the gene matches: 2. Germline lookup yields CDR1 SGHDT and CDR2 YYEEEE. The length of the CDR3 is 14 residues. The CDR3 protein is CASSLVGTDYGYTF. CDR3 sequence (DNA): TGTGCCAGCAGCTTGGTTGGGACAGACTATGGCTACACCTTC. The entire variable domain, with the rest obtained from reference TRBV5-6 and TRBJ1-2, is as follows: DAGVTQSPTHLIKTRGQQVTLRCSPKSGHDTVSWYQQALGQGPQFIFQYYEEEERQRGNFPDRFSGHQFPNYSSELNVNALLLGDSALYLCASSLVGTDYGYTFGSGTRLTVV.